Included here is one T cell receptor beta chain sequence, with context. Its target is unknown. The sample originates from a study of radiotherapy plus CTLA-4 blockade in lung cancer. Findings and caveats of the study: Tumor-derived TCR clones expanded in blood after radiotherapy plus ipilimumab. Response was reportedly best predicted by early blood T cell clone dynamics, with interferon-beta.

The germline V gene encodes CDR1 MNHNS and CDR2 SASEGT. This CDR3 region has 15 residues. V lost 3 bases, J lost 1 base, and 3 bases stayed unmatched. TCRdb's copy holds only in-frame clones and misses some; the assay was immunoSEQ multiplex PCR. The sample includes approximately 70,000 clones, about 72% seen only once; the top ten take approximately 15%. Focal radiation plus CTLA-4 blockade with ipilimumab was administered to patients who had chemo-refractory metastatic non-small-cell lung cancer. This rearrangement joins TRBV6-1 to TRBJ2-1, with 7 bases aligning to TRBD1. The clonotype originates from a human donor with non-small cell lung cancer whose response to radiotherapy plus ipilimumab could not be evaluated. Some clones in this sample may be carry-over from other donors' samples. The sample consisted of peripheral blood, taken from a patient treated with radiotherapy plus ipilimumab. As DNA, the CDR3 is TGTGCCAGCAGTGAGGTACAGGGGTCCTACAATGAGCAGTTCTTC. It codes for CASSEVQGSYNEQFF.